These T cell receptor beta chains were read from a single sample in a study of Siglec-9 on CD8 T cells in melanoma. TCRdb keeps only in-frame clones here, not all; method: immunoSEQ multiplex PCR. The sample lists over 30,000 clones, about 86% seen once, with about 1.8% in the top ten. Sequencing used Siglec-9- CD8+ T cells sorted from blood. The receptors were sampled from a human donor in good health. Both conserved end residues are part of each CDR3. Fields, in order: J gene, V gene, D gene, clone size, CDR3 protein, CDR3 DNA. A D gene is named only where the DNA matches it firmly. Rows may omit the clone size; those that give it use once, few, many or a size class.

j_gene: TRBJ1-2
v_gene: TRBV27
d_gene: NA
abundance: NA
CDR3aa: CASSLGDPQAYGYTF
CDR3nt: TGTGCCAGCAGTTTAGGGGACCCTCAAGCCTATGGCTACACCTTC

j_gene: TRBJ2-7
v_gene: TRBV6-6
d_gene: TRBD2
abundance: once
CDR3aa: CASSNGGRAHEQYF
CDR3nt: TGTGCCAGCAGTAACGGCGGGAGGGCCCACGAGCAGTACTTC

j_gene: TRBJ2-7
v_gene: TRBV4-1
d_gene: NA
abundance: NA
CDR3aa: CASSQWENYEQYF
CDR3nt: TGCGCCAGCAGCCAATGGGAGAACTACGAGCAGTACTTC

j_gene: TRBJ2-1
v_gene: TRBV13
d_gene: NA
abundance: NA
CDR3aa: CASSFGNEQFF
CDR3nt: TGTGCCAGCAGCTTTGGCAATGAGCAGTTCTTC

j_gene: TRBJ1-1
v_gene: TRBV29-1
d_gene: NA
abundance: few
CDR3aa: CSVKGDGIEAFF
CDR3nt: TGCAGCGTTAAGGGAGACGGGATTGAAGCTTTCTTT

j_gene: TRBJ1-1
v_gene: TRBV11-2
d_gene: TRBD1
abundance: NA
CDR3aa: CASSSGTGPLNTEAFF
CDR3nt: TGTGCCAGCAGCTCCGGGACAGGACCCCTTAACACTGAAGCTTTCTTT

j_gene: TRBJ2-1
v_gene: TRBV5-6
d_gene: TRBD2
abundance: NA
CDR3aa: CASSLGLAGGRGQFF
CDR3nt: TGTGCCAGCAGCTTGGGGCTAGCGGGAGGGAGGGGGCAGTTCTTC

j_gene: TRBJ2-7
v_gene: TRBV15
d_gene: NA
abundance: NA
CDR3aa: CATSLAGGWVEQYF
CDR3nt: TGTGCCACCAGCCTAGCCGGGGGATGGGTCGAGCAGTACTTC

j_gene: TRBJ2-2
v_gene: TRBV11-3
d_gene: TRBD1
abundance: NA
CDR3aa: CASSDGRDRVSAWAGELFF
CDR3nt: TGTGCCAGCAGCGACGGTAGAGACAGGGTCTCGGCCTGGGCCGGGGAGCTGTTTTTT

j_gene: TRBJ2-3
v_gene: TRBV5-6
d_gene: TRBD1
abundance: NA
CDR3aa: CASSGDRASTDTQYF
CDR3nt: TGTGCCAGCAGCGGGGACAGGGCAAGCACAGATACGCAGTATTTT

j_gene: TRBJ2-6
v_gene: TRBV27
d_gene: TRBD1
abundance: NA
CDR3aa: CASSLRTGEHSGANVLTF
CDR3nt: TGTGCCAGCAGTTTACGGACAGGGGAACACTCTGGGGCCAACGTCCTGACTTTC

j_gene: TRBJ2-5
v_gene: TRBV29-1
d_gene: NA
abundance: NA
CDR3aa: CSVEGETQYF
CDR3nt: TGCAGCGTGGAGGGGGAGACCCAGTACTTC

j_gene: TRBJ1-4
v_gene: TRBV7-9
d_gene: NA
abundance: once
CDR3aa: CASSPGDIKLFF
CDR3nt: TGTGCCAGCAGCCCAGGGGATATTAAACTGTTTTTT

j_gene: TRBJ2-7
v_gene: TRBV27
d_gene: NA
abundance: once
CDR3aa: CASSFSTGNYEQYF
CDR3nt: TGTGCCAGCAGCTTTTCTACGGGAAACTACGAGCAGTACTTC

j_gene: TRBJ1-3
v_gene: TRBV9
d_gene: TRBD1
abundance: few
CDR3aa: CASSYVDREQDTIYF
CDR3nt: TGTGCCAGCAGCTATGTCGACAGGGAACAGGACACCATATATTTT

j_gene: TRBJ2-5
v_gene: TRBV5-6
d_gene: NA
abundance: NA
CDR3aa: CASSWTVEETQYF
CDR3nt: TGTGCCAGCAGCTGGACAGTGGAAGAGACCCAGTACTTC

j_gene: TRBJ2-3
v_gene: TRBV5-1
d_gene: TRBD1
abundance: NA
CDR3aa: CASSLGQGIVTDTQYF
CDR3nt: TGCGCCAGCAGCTTGGGACAGGGTATCGTGACAGATACGCAGTATTTT

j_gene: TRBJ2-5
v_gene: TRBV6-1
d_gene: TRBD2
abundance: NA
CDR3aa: CASRVTSGRGETQYF
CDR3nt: TGTGCCAGCAGGGTGACTAGCGGGAGGGGGGAGACCCAGTACTTC

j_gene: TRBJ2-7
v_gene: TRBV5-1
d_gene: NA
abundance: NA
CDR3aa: CASSLRGTEQYF
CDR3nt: TGCGCCAGCAGCTTGCGGGGCACCGAGCAGTACTTC

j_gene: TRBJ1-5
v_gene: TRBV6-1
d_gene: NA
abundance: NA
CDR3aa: CASSGGPGGNQPQHF
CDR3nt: TGTGCCAGCAGTGGGGGCCCCGGGGGCAATCAGCCCCAGCATTTT

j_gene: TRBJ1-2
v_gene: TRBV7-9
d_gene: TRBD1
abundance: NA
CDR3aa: CASSSEDRGYYSYTF
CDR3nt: TGTGCCAGCAGCTCCGAGGACAGGGGGTACTATAGCTACACCTTC

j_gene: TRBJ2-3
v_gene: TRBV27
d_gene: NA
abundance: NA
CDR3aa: CASTGLHTQYF
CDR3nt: TGTGCCAGCACCGGCCTGCATACGCAGTATTTT

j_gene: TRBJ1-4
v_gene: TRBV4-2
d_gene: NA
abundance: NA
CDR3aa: CASSQVGTLATNEKLFF
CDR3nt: TGTGCCAGCAGCCAAGTGGGGACACTTGCAACTAATGAAAAACTGTTTTTT

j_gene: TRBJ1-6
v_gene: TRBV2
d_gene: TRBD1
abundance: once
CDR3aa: CASSATPGQSSYNSPLHF
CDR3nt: TGTGCCAGCAGCGCCACACCGGGACAGAGCTCCTATAATTCACCCCTCCACTTT

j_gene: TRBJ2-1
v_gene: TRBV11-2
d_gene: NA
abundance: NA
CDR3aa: CASSLVSGVGEQFF
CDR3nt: TGTGCCAGCAGCTTAGTTTCCGGGGTCGGTGAGCAGTTCTTC

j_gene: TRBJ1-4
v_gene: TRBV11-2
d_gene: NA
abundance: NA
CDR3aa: CASSLVIGVRAHEKLFF
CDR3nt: TGTGCCAGCAGCTTAGTTATTGGCGTCAGGGCGCACGAAAAACTGTTTTTT

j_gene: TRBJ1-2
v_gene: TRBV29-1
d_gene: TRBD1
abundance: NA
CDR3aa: CSAHLRRQGALGYTF
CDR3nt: TGCAGCGCCCACCTCCGGCGACAGGGGGCTCTTGGCTACACCTTC

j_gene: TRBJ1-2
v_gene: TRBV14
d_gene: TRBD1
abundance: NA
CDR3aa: CASSEAGGGGYTF
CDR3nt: TGTGCCAGCAGCGAAGCAGGGGGCGGAGGCTACACCTTC

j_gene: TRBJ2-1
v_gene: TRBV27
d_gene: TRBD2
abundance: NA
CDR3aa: CASSLYSGGNEQFF
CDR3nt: TGTGCCAGCAGTTTATATTCGGGGGGGAATGAGCAGTTCTTC

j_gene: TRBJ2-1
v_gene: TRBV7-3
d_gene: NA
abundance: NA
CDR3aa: CASSLWQSSYNEQFF
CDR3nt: TGTGCCAGCAGCTTATGGCAAAGCTCCTACAATGAGCAGTTCTTC

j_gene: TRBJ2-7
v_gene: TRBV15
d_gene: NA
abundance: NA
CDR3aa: CATRPGTLPYEQYF
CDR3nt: TGTGCCACCAGACCGGGGACTCTTCCCTACGAGCAGTACTTC

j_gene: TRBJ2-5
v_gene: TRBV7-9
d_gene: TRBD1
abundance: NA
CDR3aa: CASSSPWGQGETQYF
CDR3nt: TGTGCCAGCAGCTCCCCCTGGGGACAGGGTGAGACCCAGTACTTC

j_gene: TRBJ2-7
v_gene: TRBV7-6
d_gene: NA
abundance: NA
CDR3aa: CASSIEWGWGNEQYF
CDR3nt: TGTGCCAGCAGCATAGAATGGGGGTGGGGGAATGAGCAGTACTTC

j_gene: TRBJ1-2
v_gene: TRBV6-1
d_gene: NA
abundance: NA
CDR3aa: CASSEDSGGGYGYTF
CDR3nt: TGTGCCAGCAGTGAAGACTCAGGAGGGGGCTATGGCTACACCTTC

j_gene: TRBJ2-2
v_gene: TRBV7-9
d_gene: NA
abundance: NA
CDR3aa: CASSPLTWENTGELFF
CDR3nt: TGTGCCAGCAGCCCCCTTACTTGGGAGAACACCGGGGAGCTGTTTTTT

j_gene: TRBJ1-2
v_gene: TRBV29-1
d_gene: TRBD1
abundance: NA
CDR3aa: CSASDRGVDYGYTF
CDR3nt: TGCAGCGCCTCAGACAGGGGAGTAGACTATGGCTACACCTTC

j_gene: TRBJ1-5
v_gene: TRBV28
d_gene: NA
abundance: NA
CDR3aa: CASSGAGGWNQPQHF
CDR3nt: TGTGCCAGCAGTGGGGCGGGCGGGTGGAATCAGCCCCAGCATTTT

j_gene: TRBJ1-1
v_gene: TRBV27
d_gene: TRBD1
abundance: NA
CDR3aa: CATRTWTGPAFF
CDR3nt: TGTGCCACCAGGACCTGGACAGGCCCCGCTTTCTTT

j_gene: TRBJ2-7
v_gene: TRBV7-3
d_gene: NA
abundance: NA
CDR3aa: CASSAGPYYEQYF
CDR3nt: TGTGCCAGCAGCGCTGGACCGTACTACGAGCAGTACTTC

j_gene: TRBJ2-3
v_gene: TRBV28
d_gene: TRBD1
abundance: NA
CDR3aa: CASRPDRGPTDTQYF
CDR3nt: TGTGCCAGCAGACCAGACAGGGGTCCCACAGATACGCAGTATTTT

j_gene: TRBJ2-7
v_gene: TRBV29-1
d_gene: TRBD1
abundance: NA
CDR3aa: CSVGQGAYEQYF
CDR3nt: TGCAGCGTAGGACAGGGGGCCTACGAGCAGTACTTC

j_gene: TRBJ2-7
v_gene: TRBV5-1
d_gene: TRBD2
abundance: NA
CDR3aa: CASSADLAGEIYEQYF
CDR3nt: TGCGCCAGCAGCGCGGATCTAGCGGGAGAGATCTACGAGCAGTACTTC

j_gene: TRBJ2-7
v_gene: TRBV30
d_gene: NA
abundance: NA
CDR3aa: CAWRTAYEQYF
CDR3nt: TGTGCCTGGCGGACAGCCTACGAGCAGTACTTC

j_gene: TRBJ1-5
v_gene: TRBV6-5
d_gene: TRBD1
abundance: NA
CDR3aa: CASSPGQGNQPQHF
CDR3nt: TGTGCCAGCAGCCCCGGACAGGGGAATCAGCCCCAGCATTTT

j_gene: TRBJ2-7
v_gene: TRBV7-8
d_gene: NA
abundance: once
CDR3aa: CASSPEAYEQYF
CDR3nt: TGTGCCAGCAGTCCCGAGGCCTACGAGCAGTACTTC

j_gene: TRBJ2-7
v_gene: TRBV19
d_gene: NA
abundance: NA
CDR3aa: CASSPTGLPYEQYF
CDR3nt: TGTGCCAGTAGCCCGACAGGCCTTCCCTACGAGCAGTACTTC

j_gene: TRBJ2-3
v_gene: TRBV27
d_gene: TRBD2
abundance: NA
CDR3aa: CASSPSRERTDTQYF
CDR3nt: TGTGCCAGCTCTCCATCGCGGGAGAGAACAGATACGCAGTATTTT

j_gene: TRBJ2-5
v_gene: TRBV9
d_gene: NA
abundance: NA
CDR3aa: CASSIGDHEGETQYF
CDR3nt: TGTGCCAGCAGCATCGGGGACCATGAAGGGGAGACCCAGTACTTC

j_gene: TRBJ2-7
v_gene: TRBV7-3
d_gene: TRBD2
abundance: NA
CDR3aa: CASSCPGGVSYEQYF
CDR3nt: TGTGCCAGCAGCTGCCCTGGGGGGGTCTCCTACGAGCAGTACTTC

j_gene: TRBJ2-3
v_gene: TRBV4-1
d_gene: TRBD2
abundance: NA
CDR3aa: CASSPQLAGGPYWTDTQYF
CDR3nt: TGCGCCAGCAGCCCACAGCTAGCGGGGGGGCCGTATTGGACAGATACGCAGTATTTT

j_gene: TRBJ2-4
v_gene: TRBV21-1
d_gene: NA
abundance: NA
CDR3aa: CASSRTVTKNIQYF
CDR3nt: TGTGCCAGCAGCAGGACAGTCACCAAAAACATTCAGTACTTC